The 14 T cell receptor beta chains below were found in one sample sequenced in a study of control samples from healthy donors and cancer patients. Clones were read by immunoSEQ multiplex PCR, and TCRdb kept only the in-frame ones, dropping some. The sample holds around 120,000 clones; about nine tenths are singletons and the top ten take around 9%. Sequencing input: blood. The source is a man aged 35-49 years in good health.

This clone is a singleton in its sample. The chain joins TRBV19 to TRBJ2-7; no reliable D call. The CDR3 loop spans 16 amino acids. Germline-derived CDR1 and CDR2 are LNHDA and SQIVND (reference sequence). Trimming left V 1 base short and J 5 bases short, with 18 bases between. Written as DNA, the CDR3 is TGTGCCAGTAGTATAGGGAACGGACGGACCCTCCACGAGCAGTACTTC. Translating gives CASSIGNGRTLHEQYF.

The genes are TRBV30 and TRBJ1-3; no clear D gene. The germline V and J ends were trimmed by 3 bases and 0 bases, with 9 bases remaining between them. The CDR3 consists of 14 residues. The germline V gene encodes CDR1 GTSNPN and CDR2 SVGIG (reference sequence). This CDR3 reads CAWREPGSGNTIYF. CDR3 nucleotide sequence: TGTGCCTGGAGAGAGCCGGGCTCTGGAAACACCATATATTTT.

A word on this clone: At one boundary the junction diverges from the germline segment, which might be a read error. The chain recombines TRBV19 with TRBJ1-2; D is unclear. Germline V gene sequence: CDR1 LNHDA, CDR2 SQIVND (reference sequence). The CDR3 runs to 13 residues. The CDR3 spells CASSRPSEYAYTF. The CDR3 DNA sequence: TGTGCCAGTAGTAGACCCTCCGAGTATGCCTACACCTTC.

This chain uses TRBV24-1 with TRBJ1-5; D unclear. V was trimmed by 4 bases and J by 2 bases, leaving 8 bases between them. The CDR3 has 14 amino acids. Germline CDR1 is KGHDR and CDR2 is SFDVKD. The CDR3 protein is CATSDRKGNQPQHF. DNA for the CDR3: TGTGCCACCAGTGACAGAAAGGGCAATCAGCCCCAGCATTTT.

The V call is TRBV11-2, the J call TRBJ2-7, with 9 positions matching TRBD1. Germline trimming cut 6 bases from V and 2 bases from J; bases unmatched to any gene: 8. The CDR3 extends over 15 amino acids. Germline V gene lookup returns CDR1 SGHAT and CDR2 FQNNGV. The CDR3 nucleotides are TGTGCCAGCAGTATACGCCGGGACAGGGCCTACGAGCAGTACTTC. Its translation: CASSIRRDRAYEQYF.

J is TRBJ2-7 and V is TRBV24-1; 8 nucleotides align to TRBD1. The V gene end was trimmed by 0 bases and the J gene end by 10 bases; junction bases not matched to a gene: 7. CDR1 KGHDR and CDR2 SFDVKD come from the germline V gene. The CDR3 contains 14 residues. In nucleotides, the CDR3 is TGTGCCACCAGTGATTTGCCGGACAGGGAAGGCCAGTACTTC. It encodes CATSDLPDREGQYF.

The rearrangement joins TRBV29-1 to TRBJ2-3, with no clear D. The germline V gene has CDR1 SQVTM and CDR2 ANQGSEA. Between the trimmed V and J ends, which lost 3 bases and 0 bases, there was a span of 10 bases. CDR3 length equals 14 residues. The chain's CDR3 is CSVDWPYSTDTQYF. CDR3 bases: TGCAGCGTTGACTGGCCTTATAGCACAGATACGCAGTATTTT.

The DNA of the CDR3 is TGTGCCTGGAGCCACGGGACAGTCCCAGATACGCAGTATTTT. The encoded protein is CAWSHGTVPDTQYF. The V call is TRBV30, the J call TRBJ2-3, with TRBD1 matching over 7 bases. The CDR3 is 14 amino acids. Germline CDR1 and CDR2: GTSNPN and SVGIG (reference sequence). V lost 3 bases to trimming and J lost 4 bases; unmatched junction nucleotides: 7. The whole variable domain, remainder taken from reference TRBV30 and TRBJ2-3, is SQTIHQWPATLVQPVGSPLSLECTVEGTSNPNLYWYRQAAGRGLQLLFYSVGIGQISSEVPQNLSASRPQDRQFILSSKKLLLSDSGFYLCAWSHGTVPDTQYFGPGTRLTVL.

The V gene is TRBV4-2, the J gene TRBJ2-5; the D is unclear. CDR1 is LGHNA and CDR2 is YNFKEQ in the germline V gene. There are 14 residues in the CDR3. V lost 1 base to trimming and J lost 4 bases, with 10 bases between them. CDR3 sequence: CASSQGPSTETQYF. The CDR3 region has the DNA TGTGCCAGCAGCCAAGGTCCCAGCACAGAGACCCAGTACTTC.

The CDR3 region is CASSALGAEGGYTF. In DNA, the CDR3 is TGTGCCAGCAGCGCACTCGGGGCCGAGGGTGGCTACACCTTC. The chain couples TRBV9 to TRBJ1-2; D may be TRBD1 (5 bases). Trimming stripped 3 bases from V and 7 bases from J, with 16 bases between. The CDR3 loop spans 14 amino acids. Looked up from germline, CDR1 is SGDLS and CDR2 is YYNGEE.

This clone was detected only a few times. The chain couples TRBV29-1 to TRBJ1-2; possibly TRBD1 for D (5 bases). Germline V lookup: CDR1 SQVTM, CDR2 ANQGSEA. The CDR3 is 15 amino acids. Trimming removed 1 base from V and 0 bases from J, with 12 bases in between. The CDR3 protein is CSVEGTGQANYGYTF. The CDR3 nucleotides are TGCAGCGTTGAAGGTACAGGCCAAGCTAACTATGGCTACACCTTC.

This chain uses TRBV19 with TRBJ2-3, with 7 bases that match TRBD2. CDR1 is LNHDA and CDR2 is SQIVND in the germline V gene (reference sequence). The trim removed 6 bases at V and 0 bases at J, leaving 6 bases unmatched. The CDR3 totals 15 residues. The CDR3 protein is CASRAGDTSTDTQYF. The CDR3 region has the DNA TGTGCCAGTAGGGCGGGAGATACTAGCACAGATACGCAGTATTTT. Full variable domain (remainder filled in from reference TRBV19 and TRBJ2-3): DGGITQSPKYLFRKEGQNVTLSCEQNLNHDAMYWYRQDPGQGLRLIYYSQIVNDFQKGDIAEGYSVSREKKESFPLTVTSAQKNPTAFYLCASRAGDTSTDTQYFGPGTRLTVL.

J is TRBJ1-4 and V is TRBV7-2; D is possibly TRBD1 (5 bases). The CDR3 covers 13 residues. Deletions cut 3 bases from V and 8 bases from J, with 10 bases between. CDR1 is SGHTA and CDR2 is FQGNSA in the germline V gene. This chain's CDR3 is CASSFGQGEKLFF. CDR3 in DNA: TGTGCCAGCAGCTTTGGGCAGGGCGAAAAACTGTTTTTT.

Concerning this clone: The sample has other DNA sequences that encode this CDR3 too. CDR3: CASSQGRNTEAFF. In DNA form, the CDR3 reads TGTGCCAGCAGCCAAGGCAGGAACACTGAAGCTTTCTTT. This chain uses TRBV3-1 (or the pseudogene TRBV3-2) with TRBJ1-1; D is ambiguous. Deletions cut 1 base from V and 1 base from J, with 4 bases between. CDR3 length: 13 residues. Germline V gives CDR1 LGHDT, CDR2 YNNKEL (reference sequence).